This T cell receptor beta chain came from a study of T cell responses to AZD1222 COVID-19 vaccine. Overall study findings and caveats: A mostly white British donor set with more females was recruited, and clonal diversity was possibly underestimated. At study baseline, merely over 5 AZD1222 recipients were seropositive.

Trimming removed 6 bases from V and 8 bases from J; junction bases left unmatched: 7. The germline V gene encodes CDR1 MNHEY and CDR2 SVGAGI. The CDR3 spans 14 residues. As for this clone: Its antigen is as yet unknown.

TCRdb keeps only in-frame clones here, not all; method: immunoSEQ multiplex PCR. This table holds roughly 150,000 clones, almost 95% found once. The sample here was peripheral blood, taken on day 0 of AZD1222 vaccination. This chain uses TRBV6-5 with TRBJ1-4, with 9 bases matching TRBD1. This clonotype originated in an adult in good health. The CDR3 nucleotides read TGTGCCAGCAGACCGGGACAGGGCGGCGAAAAACTGTTTTTT. Translating it yields CASRPGQGGEKLFF.